The subject of this entry is one TCR beta chain. The same CDR3 can be traced to other DNA sequences in this sample. One Seattle source followed patients from active infection through their disease course. The sample is drawn from a study of blood T cell repertoires in COVID-19. Some clones are missing from TCRdb's copy, which holds only in-frame ones; the method was immunoSEQ multiplex PCR. The repertoire consists of roughly 25,000 clones, with about four fifths occurring once and the leading ten covering approximately 7%. This TCR came from a man aged 50 to 60 with COVID-19, enrolled during active disease. Material: peripheral blood.

CDR3 residues: CASSYGGAGGYTF. The CDR3 DNA reads as TGTGCCAGCAGTTACGGGGGAGCGGGTGGCTACACCTTC. The V and J genes are TRBV6-5 and TRBJ1-2, with D perhaps matching TRBD1 (5 bases). Germline V gene lookup returns CDR1 MNHEY and CDR2 SVGAGI. V lost 2 bases and J lost 7, with 11 bases in between. The CDR3 runs 13 residues.